The clone carrying this T cell receptor (beta chain) was observed at least ten times. Its specificity is unknown. This record comes from a study of Graves' ophthalmopathy and Graves' hyperthyroidism. The study's findings and limits: Distinction of ophthalmopathy from stable hyperthyroidism by a 13-signature model reached 87.88% sensitivity and 81.08% specificity.

Each donor who had ophthalmopathy showed moderate-to-severe activity, a CAS of ≥3, a NOSPECS of ≥4, and a duration under 3 months. The PBMCs were taken from 10 ml of fresh peripheral blood. RNA transcripts provided the template for amplifying TCR beta CDR3 regions. First-round RT-PCR employed HTBI primers, with a second-round multiplex PCR after it. TCRdb re-derived calls from the multiplex PCR reads in MiXCR, one entry per CDR3 protein. The sample holds 300,000 to 400,000 distinct CDR3 sequences; roughly 17% are singletons and the top ten take 9% to 15%. The CDR3 extends over 13 amino acids. The J segment lost 7 bases and the V segment lost 5 bases, leaving 7 bases of the junction unmatched. Germline values: CDR1 LGHDT, CDR2 YNNKEL (reference sequence).

The chain joins TRBV3-1 to TRBJ1-1, with 7 bases identical to TRBD1. The material sequenced was peripheral blood. This sequence originates from an adult man with Graves' ophthalmopathy. DNA of the CDR3: TGTGCCAGCAGCTCGGCGCAGGGGGGTGAAGCTTTCTTT. Translating gives CASSSAQGGEAFF.